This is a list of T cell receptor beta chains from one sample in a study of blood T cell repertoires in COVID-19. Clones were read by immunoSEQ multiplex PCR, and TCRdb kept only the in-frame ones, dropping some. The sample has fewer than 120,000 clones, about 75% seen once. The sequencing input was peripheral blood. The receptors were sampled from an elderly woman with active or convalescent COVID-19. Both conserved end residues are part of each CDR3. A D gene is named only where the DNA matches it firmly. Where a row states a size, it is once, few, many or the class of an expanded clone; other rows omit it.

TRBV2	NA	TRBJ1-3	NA	CASSVEGSGNTIYF	TGTGCCAGCAGTGTTGAGGGCTCTGGAAACACCATATATTTT
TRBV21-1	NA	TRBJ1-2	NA	CASSPRTGGRTNYGYTF	TGTGCCAGCAGCCCAAGGACAGGGGGGAGGACTAACTATGGCTACACCTTC
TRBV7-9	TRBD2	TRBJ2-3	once	CASSPTLAGYTDTQYF	TGTGCCAGCAGCCCGACACTAGCGGGTTACACAGATACGCAGTATTTT
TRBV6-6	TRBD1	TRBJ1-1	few	CASSQRQGGVSTNTEAFF	TGTGCCAGCAGTCAAAGGCAAGGGGGCGTTTCGACCAACACTGAAGCTTTCTTT
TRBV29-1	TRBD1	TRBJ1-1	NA	CSAWDRGRTEAFF	TGCAGCGCGTGGGACAGGGGGCGGACTGAAGCTTTCTTT
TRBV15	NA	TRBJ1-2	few	CATSRDIQSDGYTF	TGTGCCACCAGCAGAGATATACAGTCTGATGGCTACACCTTC
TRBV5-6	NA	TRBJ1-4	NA	CASSLSGTIYEKLFF	TGTGCCAGCAGCTTGTCAGGGACAATATATGAAAAACTGTTTTTT
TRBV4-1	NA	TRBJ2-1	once	CASSDGHTADNEQFF	TGCGCCAGCAGCGACGGACATACCGCCGACAATGAGCAGTTCTTC
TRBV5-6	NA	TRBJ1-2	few	CASSRNRVGGYGYTF	TGTGCCAGCAGCCGCAACAGGGTTGGTGGGTATGGCTACACCTTC
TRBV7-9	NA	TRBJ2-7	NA	CASSQGQAWGEQYF	TGTGCCAGCAGCCAAGGACAAGCTTGGGGCGAGCAGTACTTC
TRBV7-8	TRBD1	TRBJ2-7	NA	CASSLAGTGVREQYF	TGTGCCAGCAGCTTAGCAGGGACAGGGGTGAGGGAGCAGTACTTC
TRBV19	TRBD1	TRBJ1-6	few	CASSMVAGGYHNSPLHF	TGTGCCAGTAGTATGGTGGCAGGGGGCTACCATAATTCACCCCTCCACTTT
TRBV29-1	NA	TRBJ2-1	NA	CSVVAGASREGNSYNEQFF	TGCAGCGTTGTGGCGGGTGCATCTCGGGAAGGGAACTCCTACAATGAGCAGTTCTTC
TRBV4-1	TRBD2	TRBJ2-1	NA	CASSSSPSGYYNEQFF	TGCGCCAGCAGCTCGAGTCCTAGCGGGTACTACAATGAGCAGTTCTTC
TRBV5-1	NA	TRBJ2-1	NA	CASSSRRTYNEQFF	TGCGCCAGCAGCTCACGCAGGACCTACAATGAGCAGTTCTTC
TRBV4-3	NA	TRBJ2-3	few	CASSQEVGAATQYF	TGCGCCAGCAGCCAAGAAGTCGGAGCTGCTACGCAGTATTTT
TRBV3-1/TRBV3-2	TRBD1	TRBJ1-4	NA	CASSQGAGGGEKLFF	TGTGCCAGCAGCCAAGGGGCAGGGGGAGGAGAAAAACTGTTTTTT
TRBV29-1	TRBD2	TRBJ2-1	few	CSVQSGRDDNEQFF	TGCAGCGTTCAAAGCGGGAGGGACGACAATGAGCAGTTCTTC
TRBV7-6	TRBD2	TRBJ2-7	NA	CASSRSGSYEQYF	TGTGCCAGCAGCAGGAGCGGGAGTTACGAGCAGTACTTC
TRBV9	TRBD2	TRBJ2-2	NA	CASSVGGLAGATGELFF	TGTGCCAGCAGCGTAGGGGGCCTAGCGGGAGCAACCGGGGAGCTGTTTTTT
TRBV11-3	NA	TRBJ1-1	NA	CASSLDIWEGRNTEAFF	TGTGCCAGCAGCTTAGATATCTGGGAGGGGAGGAACACTGAAGCTTTCTTT
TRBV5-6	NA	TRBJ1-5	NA	CASSAYRVLGPQHF	TGTGCCAGCAGCGCATACAGGGTCCTGGGGCCCCAGCATTTT
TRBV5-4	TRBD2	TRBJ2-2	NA	CASSLDVAGANTGELFF	TGTGCCAGCAGCTTGGATGTGGCGGGAGCGAACACCGGGGAGCTGTTTTTT
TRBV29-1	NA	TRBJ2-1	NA	CSVVFQLVANEQFF	TGCAGCGTTGTGTTTCAGCTTGTAGCTAATGAGCAGTTCTTC
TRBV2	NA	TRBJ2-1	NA	CASSEYQGNEQFF	TGTGCCAGCAGTGAATATCAGGGCAATGAGCAGTTCTTC
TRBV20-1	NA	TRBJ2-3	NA	CSASGKGQGRADTQYF	TGCAGTGCTAGTGGTAAAGGGCAGGGTCGAGCAGATACGCAGTATTTT
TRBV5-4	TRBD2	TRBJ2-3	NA	CASSLELAATDTQYF	TGTGCCAGCAGCTTGGAACTAGCGGCCACAGATACGCAGTATTTT
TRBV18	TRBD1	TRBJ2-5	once	CASSLRTGFGETQYF	TGTGCCAGCTCACTTCGGACAGGGTTTGGAGAGACCCAGTACTTC
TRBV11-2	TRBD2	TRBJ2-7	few	CASRKPGLIYEQYF	TGTGCCAGCAGGAAACCGGGACTAATCTACGAGCAGTACTTC
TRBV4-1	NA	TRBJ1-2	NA	CASSQPYRRNYGYTF	TGCGCCAGCAGCCAACCGTACAGGCGTAACTATGGCTACACCTTC
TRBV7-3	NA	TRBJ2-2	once	CASSLLSDTGELFF	TGTGCCAGCAGCTTATTATCGGACACCGGGGAGCTGTTTTTT
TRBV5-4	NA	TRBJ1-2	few	CASSLPQGPRLSGYTF	TGTGCCAGCAGCCTACCCCAGGGCCCCCGCCTCTCGGGCTACACCTTC
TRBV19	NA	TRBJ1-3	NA	CASSMARSSGNTIYF	TGTGCCAGTAGTATGGCCCGGAGCTCTGGAAACACCATATATTTT
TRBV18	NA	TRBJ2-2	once	CASSPSFTGELFF	TGTGCCAGCTCACCCTCCTTCACCGGGGAGCTGTTTTTT
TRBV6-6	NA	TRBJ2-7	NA	CASSFSGQTEQYF	TGTGCCAGCAGTTTTAGCGGTCAGACCGAGCAGTACTTC
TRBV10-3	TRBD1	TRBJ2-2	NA	CAISGDSRVAGELFF	TGTGCCATCAGTGGGGACAGCCGGGTGGCCGGGGAGCTGTTTTTT
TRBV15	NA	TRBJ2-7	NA	CATSRGLHFTSYEQYF	TGTGCCACCAGCAGAGGACTCCACTTTACCTCCTACGAGCAGTACTTC
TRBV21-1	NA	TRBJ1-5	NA	CASSKVGGILSDYSNQPQHF	TGTGCCAGCAGCAAAGTCGGGGGAATCCTTTCGGATTATAGCAATCAGCCCCAGCATTTT
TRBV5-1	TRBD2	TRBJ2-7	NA	CASSQLAGAYEQYF	TGCGCCAGCAGCCAACTAGCGGGAGCCTACGAGCAGTACTTC
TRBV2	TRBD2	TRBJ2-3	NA	CASSSWAQREGVADTQYF	TGTGCCAGCAGCTCATGGGCCCAGCGGGAGGGCGTGGCAGATACGCAGTATTTT
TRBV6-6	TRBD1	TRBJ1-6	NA	CASSALGTDVLSLHF	TGTGCCAGCAGTGCTCTTGGGACAGATGTGTTATCCCTCCACTTT
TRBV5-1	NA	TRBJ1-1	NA	CASSLINPVNTEAFF	TGCGCCAGCAGCTTGATAAATCCGGTGAACACTGAAGCTTTCTTT
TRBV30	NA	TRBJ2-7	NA	CAWSITLGAQYF	TGTGCCTGGAGTATCACTTTGGGGGCGCAGTACTTC
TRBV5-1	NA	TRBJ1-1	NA	CASSLGAVNTEAFF	TGCGCCAGCAGCTTGGGGGCAGTGAACACTGAAGCTTTCTTT
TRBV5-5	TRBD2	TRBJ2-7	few	CASSFFVYGGREQYF	TGTGCCAGCAGCTTCTTTGTATATGGCGGGAGGGAGCAGTACTTC
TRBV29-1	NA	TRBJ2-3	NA	CSVESGADTQYF	TGCAGCGTTGAAAGTGGGGCTGATACGCAGTATTTT
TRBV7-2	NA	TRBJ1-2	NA	CASSLGGGDNYGYTF	TGTGCCAGCAGCTTAGGTGGGGGCGATAACTATGGCTACACCTTC
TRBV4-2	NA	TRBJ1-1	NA	CASSQEQGYTEAFF	TGTGCCAGCAGCCAAGAACAGGGATATACTGAAGCTTTCTTT
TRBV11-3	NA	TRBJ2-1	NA	CASSLYGANEQFF	TGTGCCAGCAGCTTATACGGAGCCAATGAGCAGTTCTTC
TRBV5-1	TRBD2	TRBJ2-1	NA	CASTGLGGGRNEQFF	TGCGCCAGCACCGGGCTGGGGGGAGGGCGGAATGAGCAGTTCTTC
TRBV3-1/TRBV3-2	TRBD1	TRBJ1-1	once	CASSQVTGGTEAFF	TGTGCCAGCAGCCAGGTAACAGGGGGCACTGAAGCTTTCTTT
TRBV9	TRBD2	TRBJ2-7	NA	CASSPLAGDYEQYF	TGTGCCAGCAGCCCCCTCGCGGGAGACTACGAGCAGTACTTC
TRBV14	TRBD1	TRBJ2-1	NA	CASSQLGTGNNEQFF	TGTGCCAGCAGCCAATTGGGGACAGGGAACAATGAGCAGTTCTTC
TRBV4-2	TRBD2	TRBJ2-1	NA	CASSQGTSGSFNEQFF	TGTGCCAGCAGCCAAGGGACTAGCGGGTCATTCAATGAGCAGTTCTTC
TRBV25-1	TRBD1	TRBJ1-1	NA	CASSDQGALTEAFF	TGTGCCAGCAGTGACCAGGGGGCGCTGACTGAAGCTTTCTTT
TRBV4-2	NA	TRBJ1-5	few	CASSQGSTGTLSYQPQHF	TGTGCCAGCAGCCAAGGATCCACAGGAACCCTCTCGTATCAGCCCCAGCATTTT
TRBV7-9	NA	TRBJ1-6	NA	CASRQITGRERNSPLHF	TGTGCCAGCAGACAAATTACAGGGAGAGAACGGAATTCACCCCTCCACTTT
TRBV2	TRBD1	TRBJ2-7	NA	CASSLTGAGSYEQYF	TGTGCCAGCAGCCTCACAGGGGCTGGTTCCTACGAGCAGTACTTC
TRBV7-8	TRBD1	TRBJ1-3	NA	CASSKRQGIAGNTIYF	TGTGCCAGCAGCAAGAGACAGGGCATAGCTGGAAACACCATATATTTT
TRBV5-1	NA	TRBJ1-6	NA	CASSLRGGSPLHF	TGCGCCAGCAGCCTTAGAGGAGGGTCACCCCTCCACTTT